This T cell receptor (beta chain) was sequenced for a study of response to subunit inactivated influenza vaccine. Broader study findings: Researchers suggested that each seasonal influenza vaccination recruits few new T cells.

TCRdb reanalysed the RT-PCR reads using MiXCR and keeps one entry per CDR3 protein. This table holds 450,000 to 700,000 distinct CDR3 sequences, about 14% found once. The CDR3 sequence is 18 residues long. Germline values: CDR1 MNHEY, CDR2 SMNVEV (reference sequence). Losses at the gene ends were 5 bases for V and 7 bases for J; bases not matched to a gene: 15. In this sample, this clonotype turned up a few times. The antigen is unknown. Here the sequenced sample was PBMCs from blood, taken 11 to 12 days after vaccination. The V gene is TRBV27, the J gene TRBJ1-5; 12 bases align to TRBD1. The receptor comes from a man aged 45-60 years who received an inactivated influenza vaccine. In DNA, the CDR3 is TGTGCCAGCAGTCCGGGACAGGGGGCTATAGAGTCGAAACAGCCCCAGCATTTT. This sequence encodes CASSPGQGAIESKQPQHF.